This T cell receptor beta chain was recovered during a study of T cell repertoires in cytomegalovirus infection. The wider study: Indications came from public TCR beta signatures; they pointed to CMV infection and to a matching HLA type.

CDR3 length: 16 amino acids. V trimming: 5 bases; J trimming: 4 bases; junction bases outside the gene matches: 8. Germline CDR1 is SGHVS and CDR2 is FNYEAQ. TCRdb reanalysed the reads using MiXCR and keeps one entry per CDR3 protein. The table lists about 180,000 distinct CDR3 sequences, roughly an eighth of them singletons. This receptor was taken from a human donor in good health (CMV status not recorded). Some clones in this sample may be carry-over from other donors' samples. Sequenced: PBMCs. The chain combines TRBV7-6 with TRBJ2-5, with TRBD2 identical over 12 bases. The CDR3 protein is CASSQRSGLAGETQYF. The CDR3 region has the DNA TGTGCCAGCAGCCAAAGATCGGGACTAGCGGGAGAGACCCAGTACTTC.